A single sample gave rise to the 24 T cell receptor beta chains below, sequenced in a study of blood T cell repertoires in COVID-19. Generated by immunoSEQ multiplex PCR, the TCRdb table keeps only in-frame clones and is missing some. Of about 270,000 clones in the sample, around 89% were seen once. Sequences were obtained from PBMCs or T cells enriched from blood (not recorded which). The source is a woman under 40 with acute COVID-19.

The genes are TRBV27 and TRBJ1-5, with D maybe TRBD1 (6 bases). CDR3 length: 15 amino acids. The V gene's germline CDR1 is MNHEY and CDR2 SMNVEV (reference sequence). With 5 bases removed from V and 0 bases from J, the gap between germline ends came to 11 bases. The CDR3 coding sequence is TGTGCCAGCAGTATCCAGGGGATTAGCAATCAGCCCCAGCATTTT. This codes for CASSIQGISNQPQHF.

This CDR3 is CASSLEVGLIGGYTF. The CDR3 nucleotides read TGTGCCAGCAGTTTAGAAGTTGGGTTAATCGGGGGCTACACCTTC. V is TRBV27 and J is TRBJ1-2, with no clear D. The germline CDR1 and CDR2 sequences are MNHEY and SMNVEV (reference sequence). The CDR3 covers 15 residues. Trimming stripped 2 bases from V and 8 bases from J, with 18 bases between.

The chain employs TRBV10-3 and TRBJ1-5, with 7 bases matching TRBD1. This CDR3 is built from 13 residues. V gave up 8 bases and J gave up 5 bases; unmatched junction bases: 6. The germline CDR1 and CDR2 sequences are ENHRY and SYGVKD. CDR3 DNA sequence: TGTGCCATCGGGCAGGGGGATTATCAGCCCCAGCATTTT. Translation gives CAIGQGDYQPQHF.

The V and J genes are TRBV25-1 and TRBJ1-1; TRBD1 aligns across 7 bases. The CDR3 contains 11 residues. V shed 7 bases and J 5 bases; nucleotides not matched to a gene: 1. Germline values: CDR1 MGHDK, CDR2 SYGVNS. CDR3 sequence: CASTGGTEAFF. The CDR3 nucleotides are TGTGCCAGCACAGGGGGAACTGAAGCTTTCTTT.

The rearrangement joins TRBV5-1 to TRBJ2-5; tentative D call: TRBD2 (6 bases). The CDR3 has 16 residues. The V gene's germline CDR1 is SGHRS and CDR2 YFSETQ. The germline V and J ends were trimmed by 3 bases and 2 bases, with 17 bases remaining between them. The CDR3 region has the DNA TGCGCCAGCAGCTCTGGGGGGATAGGTGCACAAGAGACCCAGTACTTC. Amino acids: CASSSGGIGAQETQYF.

J is TRBJ2-5 and V is TRBV27; TRBD1 aligns across 7 bases. Germline trimming cut 5 bases from V and 0 bases from J; bases unmatched to any gene: 12. The germline CDR1 and CDR2 sequences are MNHEY and SMNVEV (reference sequence). The CDR3 is 17 residues long. CDR3 DNA sequence: TGTGCCAGCAGTCTCATCCACAGGGGCCTCCACCAAGAGACCCAGTACTTC. It is translated as CASSLIHRGLHQETQYF.

The V gene is TRBV5-1, the J gene TRBJ2-7; 8 bases map to TRBD1. Germline V lookup: CDR1 SGHRS, CDR2 YFSETQ. The CDR3 covers 13 residues. The trim removed 3 bases at V and 1 base at J, leaving 0 bases unmatched. The CDR3 DNA follows: TGCGCCAGCAGCTGGGACAGGTCCTACGAGCAGTACTTC. This codes for CASSWDRSYEQYF.

The count of this clone is one. CDR3: CASSSDRDLTGELFF. The CDR3 DNA is TGTGCCAGCAGCTCGGACAGGGACCTCACCGGGGAGCTGTTTTTT. The V and J genes are TRBV25-1 and TRBJ2-2, with 8 bases identical to TRBD1. V dropped 6 bases and J dropped 4; count of bases not matched to a gene: 7. The CDR3 contains 15 residues. Germline lookup yields CDR1 MGHDK and CDR2 SYGVNS.

The chain couples TRBV6-7 to TRBJ2-3; TRBD2 agrees at 7 bases. TRBV6-7 is identified as an open reading frame with a role that is uncertain. This CDR3 comprises 17 residues. With V trimmed by 6 bases and J by 1 base, 13 bases remained unmatched. CDR3 DNA: TGTGCCAGCAGACGAACCCAGGGAGGGATAGGCACAGATACGCAGTATTTT. Translation gives CASRRTQGGIGTDTQYF.

The gene calls are TRBV16 and TRBJ2-1, with TRBD1 identical over 8 bases. V lost 2 bases and J lost 7; bases outside the gene matches: 10. This CDR3 region has 16 residues. Germline loops: CDR1 KGHSY, CDR2 FQNENV. The CDR3 loop reads CASSQIRGQTGNEQFF. The CDR3 DNA reads TGTGCCAGCAGCCAAATCAGGGGGCAAACGGGGAATGAGCAGTTCTTC.

This sequence joins TRBV9 and TRBJ1-4; 12 positions agree with TRBD1. This CDR3 has 16 amino acids. With V trimmed by 4 bases and J by 8 bases, 9 bases remained unmatched. CDR1 and CDR2 from the germline V gene are SGDLS and YYNGEE. CDR3 amino acids: CASSPGMGQGAEKLFF. In DNA form, the CDR3 reads TGTGCCAGCAGCCCAGGAATGGGACAGGGGGCAGAAAAACTGTTTTTT.

About this clone itself: A read error may account for a junction end that differs from germline. The chain recombines TRBV2 with TRBJ1-1; D unclear. Germline CDR1 reads SNHLY; CDR2 reads FYNNEI. This CDR3 spans 12 amino acids. The CDR3 protein is CASSEQNPEAFF. As DNA, the CDR3 is TGTGCCAGCAGTGAACAGAACCCTGAAGCTTTCTTT.

The rearrangement links TRBV20-1 to TRBJ2-7, with unresolved D. The CDR3 length is 11 residues. The germline V and J ends were trimmed by 5 bases and 6 bases, with 11 bases remaining between them. Germline CDR1 DFQATT, CDR2 SNEGSKA (reference sequence). CDR3 sequence reads: CSAPSIPEQYF. The DNA of the CDR3 is TGCAGTGCTCCGAGCATCCCCGAGCAGTACTTC.

This CDR3 is CASSSRDRETGELFF. For the CDR3, the DNA is TGTGCCAGCAGCTCCCGGGACAGGGAGACCGGGGAGCTGTTTTTT. This sequence joins TRBV7-6 and TRBJ2-2, with 9 bases lining up with TRBD1. Germline CDR1 is SGHVS and CDR2 is FNYEAQ. V trimming: 4 bases; J trimming: 5 bases; junction bases outside the gene matches: 5. This CDR3 spans 15 amino acids.

This chain links TRBV27 with TRBJ1-1; no reliable D call. Trimming shortened V by 5 bases and J by 2 bases, and 9 bases separated the two germline ends. The CDR3 is 13 residues long. The germline V gene encodes CDR1 MNHEY and CDR2 SMNVEV (reference sequence). CDR3 bases: TGTGCCAGCAGTCCAGGACTAAACACTGAAGCTTTCTTT. As protein: CASSPGLNTEAFF.

The gene calls are TRBV14 and TRBJ2-2; the D gene is possibly TRBD1 (6 bases). This CDR3 region has 15 residues. CDR1 SGHDN and CDR2 FVKESK come from the germline V gene. V was trimmed by 4 bases and J by 0 bases, leaving 9 bases between them. CDR3 protein: CASSPRGANTGELFF. CDR3 bases: TGTGCCAGCAGCCCCAGGGGAGCGAACACCGGGGAGCTGTTTTTT.

The chain recombines TRBV27 with TRBJ2-3, with TRBD2 matching over 11 bases. In germline, CDR1 is MNHEY, CDR2 SMNVEV (reference sequence). The CDR3 has 16 amino acids. The V gene end was trimmed by 4 bases and the J gene end by 6 bases; junction bases not matched to a gene: 9. The CDR3 sequence: CASSSQLAGVLDTQYF. The CDR3 DNA reads as TGTGCCAGCAGTTCTCAACTAGCGGGAGTGCTGGATACGCAGTATTTT.

The J gene is TRBJ1-6, the V gene TRBV29-1; 7 bases map to TRBD1. V shed 6 bases, J shed 8 bases, and the junction held 7 bases outside the gene matches. The V gene's germline CDR1 is SQVTM and CDR2 ANQGSEA. The CDR3 is 13 residues long. This CDR3 is CSVARDSDSPLHF. For the CDR3, the DNA is TGCAGCGTCGCAAGGGACAGCGATTCACCCCTCCACTTT. The complete variable domain, with remaining parts taken from reference TRBV29-1 and TRBJ1-6, reads SAVISQKPSRDICQRGTSLTIQCQVDSQVTMMFWYRQQPGQSLTLIATANQGSEATYESGFVIDKFPISRPNLTFSTLTVSNMSPEDSSIYLCSVARDSDSPLHFGNGTRLTVT.

The chain uses TRBV30 and TRBJ1-1, with TRBD1 identical over 9 bases. The junction had 6 bases not matched to a gene; V was cut back by 4 bases and J by 6 bases. Germline V gives CDR1 GTSNPN, CDR2 SVGIG (reference sequence). The CDR3 consists of 13 residues. CDR3 loop: CAWMGQGLAEAFF. For the CDR3, the DNA is TGTGCCTGGATGGGACAGGGCCTTGCTGAAGCTTTCTTT.

As regards this clone: Sequence at one end of the junction differs from germline and may be a read error. The rearrangement joins TRBV29-1 to TRBJ2-3, with D perhaps matching TRBD1 (5 bases). The V gene's germline CDR1 is SQVTM and CDR2 ANQGSEA. The CDR3 loop spans 8 amino acids. In nucleotides, the CDR3 is TGCAGCGCCGCTGAAGGGGATTTT. As protein: CSAAEGDF.

The chain combines TRBV5-4 with TRBJ1-2; D gene unclear. Germline values: CDR1 SGHNT, CDR2 YYREEE (reference sequence). The CDR3 is made up of 13 amino acids. Trimming left V 5 bases short and J 3 bases short, with 11 bases between. The CDR3: CASRVTEHYGYTF. In DNA, the CDR3 is TGTGCCAGCAGAGTCACGGAGCACTATGGCTACACCTTC.

The CDR3 sequence is CASRLGQGGFYEQYF. The CDR3 DNA reads TGTGCCAGCAGGCTGGGACAGGGAGGATTCTACGAGCAGTACTTC. The J gene is TRBJ2-7, the V gene TRBV27, with 9 bases identical to TRBD1. The CDR3 extends over 15 amino acids. V gave up 6 bases and J gave up 3 bases; unmatched junction bases: 9. CDR1 is MNHEY, CDR2 SMNVEV, per germline (reference sequence).

The gene calls are TRBV9 and TRBJ2-3; TRBD1 agrees at 7 bases. This CDR3 has 15 residues. V lost 0 bases, J lost 1 base, and 2 bases stayed unmatched. The V gene's germline CDR1 is SGDLS and CDR2 YYNGEE. The CDR3 loop reads CASSVDRGRTDTQYF. The DNA for the CDR3 is TGTGCCAGCAGCGTAGACAGGGGACGCACAGATACGCAGTATTTT.

The genes are TRBV6-1 and TRBJ1-5, with D perhaps TRBD1 (5 bases). Between the trimmed V and J ends, which lost 0 bases and 7 bases, there was a span of 10 bases. CDR3 length equals 14 residues. Germline CDR1 reads MNHNS; CDR2 reads SASEGT. CDR3 in amino acids: CASSEASRVQPQHF. For the CDR3, the DNA is TGTGCCAGCAGTGAAGCGTCCAGGGTACAGCCCCAGCATTTT.